Below are 14 T cell receptor beta chains sequenced from a single sample in a study of cytomegalovirus exposure and HLA in healthy donors. TCRdb's table, derived via immunoSEQ multiplex PCR, lists solely in-frame clones and lacks some. Among 200,000 to 250,000 clones, over 75% were seen once, and the ten largest hold 1.5% to 2.5%. The sample consisted of PBMCs. All receptors derive from a woman between 18 and 29 years old in good health and CMV-seropositive.

This sequence joins TRBV27 and TRBJ1-5; no clear D. CDR1 is MNHEY and CDR2 is SMNVEV in the germline V gene (reference sequence). This CDR3 is built from 15 residues. Trimming took off 2 bases at V and 2 bases at J, with 10 bases between the two ends. CDR3 loop: CASSLTIKGNQPQHF. CDR3 coding DNA: TGTGCCAGCAGTTTAACTATTAAAGGCAATCAGCCCCAGCATTTT.

This chain connects TRBV7-8 to TRBJ2-3; 10 bases are shared with TRBD1. Trimming at V came to 5 bases and at J to 5 bases, leaving 4 bases not matched to a gene. This CDR3 spans 14 amino acids. Germline V gene sequence: CDR1 SGHVS, CDR2 FQNEAQ. DNA for the CDR3: TGTGCCAGCAGCACTTGGACAGGGGGAGATACGCAGTATTTT. Its protein is CASSTWTGGDTQYF.

The chain uses TRBV6-1 and TRBJ1-1; 8 bases agree with TRBD1. The J segment lost 4 bases and the V segment lost 4 bases, leaving 5 bases of the junction unmatched. The V gene's germline CDR1 is MNHNS and CDR2 SASEGT. This CDR3 contains 14 residues. The CDR3 loop is CASSAGQGGTEAFF. The CDR3 DNA reads TGTGCCAGCAGTGCTGGACAGGGCGGCACTGAAGCTTTCTTT.

This chain joins TRBV4-1 and TRBJ2-3; possible D gene TRBD2, 6 bases. Germline CDR1 is MGHRA and CDR2 is YSYEKL. CDR3 length equals 16 residues. V gave up 0 bases and J gave up 1 base, with 11 bases separating them. The CDR3 spells CASSQDPPGGTDTQYF. CDR3 nucleotide sequence: TGCGCCAGCAGCCAAGATCCCCCGGGAGGCACAGATACGCAGTATTTT.

V is TRBV7-8 and J is TRBJ2-2; TRBD2 might be the D (6 bases). Germline lookup yields CDR1 SGHVS and CDR2 FQNEAQ. The CDR3 spans 12 residues. The V gene lost 0 bases and the J gene lost 11 bases, with 7 bases spanning the gap. The DNA of the CDR3 is TGTGCCAGCAGCTTAGCTAGCGGTGAGCTGTTTTTT. It codes for CASSLASGELFF.

This chain uses TRBV7-6 with TRBJ2-3; no definite D call. V was trimmed by 2 bases and J by 4 bases, leaving 7 bases between them. Germline CDR1 and CDR2: SGHVS and FNYEAQ. The CDR3 runs 13 residues. This CDR3 is CASSLPLSDTQYF. The CDR3 nucleotides read TGTGCCAGCAGCTTACCCCTCTCAGATACGCAGTATTTT.

The chain has TRBV28 and TRBJ2-7; D is unclear. Trimming removed 1 base from V and 5 bases from J, with 15 bases in between. The CDR3 length is 15 residues. Germline values: CDR1 MDHEN, CDR2 SYDVKM. CDR3 sequence reads: CASSLSAGVQDEQYF. The CDR3 nucleotides are TGTGCCAGCAGTTTATCGGCAGGCGTCCAGGACGAGCAGTACTTC.

As to this clone: This specimen includes other DNA sequences encoding the same CDR3. The rearrangement uses TRBV28 and TRBJ1-2; D gene unclear. Trimming removed 4 bases at V and 5 bases at J, with 5 bases between. The length of the CDR3 is 11 residues. Looked up from germline, CDR1 is MDHEN and CDR2 is SYDVKM. Written as DNA, the CDR3 is TGTGCCAGCAGTTCTCCGTATGGCTACACCTTC. This translates into CASSSPYGYTF.

In DNA form, the CDR3 reads TGTGCCAGCAGTCGAAGGGGACGACAGGGGGGAACAGATACGCAGTATTTT. It codes for CASSRRGRQGGTDTQYF. This chain links TRBV27 with TRBJ2-3; 9 bases align to TRBD1. The CDR3 runs to 17 residues. Germline V gives CDR1 MNHEY, CDR2 SMNVEV (reference sequence). With 5 bases clipped from V and 3 bases from J, the junction kept 12 bases outside the gene matches.

This chain joins TRBV5-6 and TRBJ2-7, with 11 positions matching TRBD2. Trimming at V came to 4 bases and at J to 4 bases, leaving 19 bases not matched to a gene. Germline V gene sequence: CDR1 SGHDT, CDR2 YYEEEE. This CDR3 has 19 amino acids. The CDR3 DNA sequence: TGTGCCAGCAGCAACCCCGGGACTAGCGGCCCGCACGGCGTTTACGAGCAGTACTTC. Protein: CASSNPGTSGPHGVYEQYF.

The chain recombines TRBV18 with TRBJ2-7, with 9 bases identical to TRBD2. Germline-derived CDR1 and CDR2 are KGHSH and LQKENI. V shed 3 bases, J shed 3 bases, and the junction held 6 bases outside the gene matches. The CDR3 is 15 residues long. The CDR3 DNA follows: TGTGCCAGCTCACCGGTTAGCGGGAGTGACTACGAGCAGTACTTC. This encodes CASSPVSGSDYEQYF. Based on the CDR3 plus reference TRBV18 and TRBJ2-7, the full variable domain is NAGVMQNPRHLVRRRGQEARLRCSPMKGHSHVYWYRQLPEEGLKFMVYLQKENIIDESGMPKERFSAEFPKEGPSILRIQQVVRGDSAAYFCASSPVSGSDYEQYFGPGTRLTVT.

The chain combines TRBV9 with TRBJ1-5, with D unresolved. The CDR3 consists of 14 residues. Germline V gene data show CDR1 as SGDLS and CDR2 as YYNGEE. Trimming stripped 0 bases from V and 7 bases from J, with 11 bases between. The CDR3 DNA is TGTGCCAGCAGCGTAGAAGGAGGAAGACAGCCCCAGCATTTT. This gives the protein CASSVEGGRQPQHF.

V is TRBV6-6 and J is TRBJ2-1; D is unresolved. The CDR3 consists of 16 residues. With 6 bases removed from V and 8 bases from J, the gap between germline ends came to 23 bases. Germline CDR1 reads MNHNY; CDR2 reads SVGAGI (reference sequence). This chain's CDR3 is CASSPFEASFYHEQFF. For the CDR3, the DNA is TGTGCCAGCAGCCCCTTCGAGGCTAGTTTTTACCATGAGCAGTTCTTC.

J is TRBJ2-2 and V is TRBV19; D uncertain. Germline V gene lookup returns CDR1 LNHDA and CDR2 SQIVND (reference sequence). This CDR3 has 13 residues. Deletions cut 6 bases from V and 0 bases from J, with 5 bases between. In DNA, the CDR3 is TGTGCCAGTAGGGCAACGAACACCGGGGAGCTGTTTTTT. Translation: CASRATNTGELFF.